The entry below describes one TCR beta chain. The sample is drawn from a study of identical twins. Germline V lookup: CDR1 LGHNA, CDR2 YSLEER. V shed 1 base and J shed 0 bases, with 10 bases lying between them. The CDR3 has 17 residues. Via MiXCR, TCRdb re-called the 5' RACE reads, giving one row per CDR3 protein. The sample shows approximately 300,000 distinct CDR3 sequences, roughly 8.6% of them seen only once. The sample was also linked to a second study, of yellow fever vaccine responses in identical twins.

This chain links TRBV4-3 with TRBJ2-6, with D unresolved. The sequence came from a young woman in good health. The sample comprised CD8+ T cells sorted from blood. For the CDR3, the DNA is TGCGCCAGCAGCCAAGTCAGTGGGATCTCTGGGGCCAACGTCCTGACTTTC. Translating it yields CASSQVSGISGANVLTF.